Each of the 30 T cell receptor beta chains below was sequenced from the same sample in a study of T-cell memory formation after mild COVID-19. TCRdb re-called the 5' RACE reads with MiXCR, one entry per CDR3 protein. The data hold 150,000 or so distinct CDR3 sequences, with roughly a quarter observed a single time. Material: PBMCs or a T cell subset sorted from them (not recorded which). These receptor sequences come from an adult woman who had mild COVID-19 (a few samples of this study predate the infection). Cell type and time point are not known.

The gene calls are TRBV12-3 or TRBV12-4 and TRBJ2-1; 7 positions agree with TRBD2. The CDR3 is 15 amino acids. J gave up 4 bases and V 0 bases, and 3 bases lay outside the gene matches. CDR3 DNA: TGTGCCAGCAGTTTAGCGGGAGGGCAATACAATGAGCAGTTCTTC. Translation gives CASSLAGGQYNEQFF.

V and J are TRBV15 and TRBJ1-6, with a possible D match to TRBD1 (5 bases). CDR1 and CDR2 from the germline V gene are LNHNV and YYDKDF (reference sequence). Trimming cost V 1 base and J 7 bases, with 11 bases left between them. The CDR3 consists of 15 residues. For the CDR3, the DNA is TGTGCCACCAGCAGAGTGACAGAGGTGAATTCACCCCTCCACTTT. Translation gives CATSRVTEVNSPLHF.

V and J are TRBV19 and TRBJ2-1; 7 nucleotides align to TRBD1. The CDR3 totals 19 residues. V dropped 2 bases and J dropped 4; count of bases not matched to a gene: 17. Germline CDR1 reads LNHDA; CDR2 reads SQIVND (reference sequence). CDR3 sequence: CASSIIGLGIQTGYNEQFF. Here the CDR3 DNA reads TGTGCCAGTAGTATAATCGGGTTGGGGATCCAGACAGGGTACAATGAGCAGTTCTTC. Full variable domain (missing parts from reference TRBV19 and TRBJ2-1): DGGITQSPKYLFRKEGQNVTLSCEQNLNHDAMYWYRQDPGQGLRLIYYSQIVNDFQKGDIAEGYSVSREKKESFPLTVTSAQKNPTAFYLCASSIIGLGIQTGYNEQFFGPGTRLTVL.

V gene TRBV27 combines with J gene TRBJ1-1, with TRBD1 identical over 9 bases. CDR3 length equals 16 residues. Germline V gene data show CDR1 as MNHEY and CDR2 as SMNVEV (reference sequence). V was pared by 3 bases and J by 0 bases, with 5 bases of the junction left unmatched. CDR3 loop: CASSFDRGGVNTEAFF. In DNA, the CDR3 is TGTGCCAGCAGTTTTGACAGGGGGGGCGTGAACACTGAAGCTTTCTTT.

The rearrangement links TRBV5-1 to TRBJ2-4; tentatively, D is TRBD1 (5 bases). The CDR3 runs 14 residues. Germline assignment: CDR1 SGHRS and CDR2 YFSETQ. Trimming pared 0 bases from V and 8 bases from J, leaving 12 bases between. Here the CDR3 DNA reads TGCGCCAGCAGCTTGGACAGGCCCCCGGACATTCAGTACTTC. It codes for CASSLDRPPDIQYF.

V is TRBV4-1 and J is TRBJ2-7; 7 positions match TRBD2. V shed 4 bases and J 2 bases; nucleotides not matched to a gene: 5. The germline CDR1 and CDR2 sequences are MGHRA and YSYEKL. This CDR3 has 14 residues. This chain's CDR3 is CASSPGEGAYEQYF. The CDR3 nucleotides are TGCGCCAGCAGCCCGGGGGAGGGCGCCTACGAGCAGTACTTC.

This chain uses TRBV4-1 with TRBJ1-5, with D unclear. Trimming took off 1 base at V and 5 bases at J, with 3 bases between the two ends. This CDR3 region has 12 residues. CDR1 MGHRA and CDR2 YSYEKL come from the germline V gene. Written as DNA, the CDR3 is TGCGCCAGCAGCCAAGGAGATCAGCCCCAGCATTTT. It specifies CASSQGDQPQHF.

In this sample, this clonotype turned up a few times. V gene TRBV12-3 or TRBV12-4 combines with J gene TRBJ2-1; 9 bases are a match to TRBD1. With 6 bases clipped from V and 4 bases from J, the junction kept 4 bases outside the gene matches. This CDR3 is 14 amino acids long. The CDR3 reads CASRGTGNYNEQFF. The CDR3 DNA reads TGTGCCAGCAGGGGGACAGGGAATTACAATGAGCAGTTCTTC.

The CDR3: CASSLSWGGLNTEAFF. CDR3 in DNA: TGTGCCAGCAGTTTATCGTGGGGGGGATTGAACACTGAAGCTTTCTTT. V and J are TRBV27 and TRBJ1-1, with D possibly matching TRBD1 (5 bases). Germline V gives CDR1 MNHEY, CDR2 SMNVEV (reference sequence). CDR3 length: 16 amino acids. V lost 0 bases, J lost 0 bases, and 11 bases lay in between.

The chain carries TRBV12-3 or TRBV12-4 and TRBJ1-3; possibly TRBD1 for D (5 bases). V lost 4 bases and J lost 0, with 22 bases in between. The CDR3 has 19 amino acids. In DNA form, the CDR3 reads TGTGCCAGCAGTTACCCCGGGACTCTGGAAACCTTCTCTGGAAACACCATATATTTT. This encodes CASSYPGTLETFSGNTIYF.

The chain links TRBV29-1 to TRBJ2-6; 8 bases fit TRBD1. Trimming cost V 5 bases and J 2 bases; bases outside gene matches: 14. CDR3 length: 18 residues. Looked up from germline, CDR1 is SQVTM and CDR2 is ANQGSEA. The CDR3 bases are TGCAGCGTTTTCTGGATTGGGCAGGGGGCGCCTGGGGCCAACGTCCTGACTTTC. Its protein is CSVFWIGQGAPGANVLTF.

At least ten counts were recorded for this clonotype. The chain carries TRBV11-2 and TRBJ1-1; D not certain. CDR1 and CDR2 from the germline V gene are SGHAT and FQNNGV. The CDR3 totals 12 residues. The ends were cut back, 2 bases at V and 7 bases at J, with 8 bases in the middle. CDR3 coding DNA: TGTGCCAGCAGCTTAAGGGCCCTTGAAGCTTTCTTT. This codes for CASSLRALEAFF.

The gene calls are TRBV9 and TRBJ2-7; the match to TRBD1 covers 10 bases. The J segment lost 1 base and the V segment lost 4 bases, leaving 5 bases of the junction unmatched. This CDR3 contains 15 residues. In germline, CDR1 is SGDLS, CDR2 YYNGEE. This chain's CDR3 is CASSWDRGWSYEQYF. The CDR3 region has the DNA TGTGCCAGCAGCTGGGACAGGGGATGGTCCTACGAGCAGTACTTC.

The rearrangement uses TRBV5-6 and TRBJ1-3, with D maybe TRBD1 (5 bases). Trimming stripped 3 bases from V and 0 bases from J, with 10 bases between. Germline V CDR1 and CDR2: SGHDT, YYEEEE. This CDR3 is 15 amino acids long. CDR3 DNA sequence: TGTGCCAGCAGCTGGGGGACCACCTCTGGAAACACCATATATTTT. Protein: CASSWGTTSGNTIYF.

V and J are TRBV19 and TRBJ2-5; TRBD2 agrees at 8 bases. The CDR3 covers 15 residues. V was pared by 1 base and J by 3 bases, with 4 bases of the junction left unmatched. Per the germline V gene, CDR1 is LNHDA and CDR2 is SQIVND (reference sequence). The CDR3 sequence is CASSIGYGREETQYF. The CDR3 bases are TGTGCCAGTAGTATAGGCTACGGGAGGGAAGAGACCCAGTACTTC.

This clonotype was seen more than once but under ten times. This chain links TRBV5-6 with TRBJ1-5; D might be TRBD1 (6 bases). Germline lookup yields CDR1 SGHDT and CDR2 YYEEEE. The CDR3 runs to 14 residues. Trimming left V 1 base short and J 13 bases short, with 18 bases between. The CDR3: CASSLTPGALLQHF. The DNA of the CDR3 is TGTGCCAGCAGCTTGACGCCAGGGGCTCTTTTGCAGCATTTT.

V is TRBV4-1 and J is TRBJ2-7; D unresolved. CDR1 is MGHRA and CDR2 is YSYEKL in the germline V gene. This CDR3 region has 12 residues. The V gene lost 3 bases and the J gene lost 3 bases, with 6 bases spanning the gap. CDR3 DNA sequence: TGCGCCAGCAGCCATGATGACTACGAGCAGTACTTC. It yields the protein CASSHDDYEQYF.

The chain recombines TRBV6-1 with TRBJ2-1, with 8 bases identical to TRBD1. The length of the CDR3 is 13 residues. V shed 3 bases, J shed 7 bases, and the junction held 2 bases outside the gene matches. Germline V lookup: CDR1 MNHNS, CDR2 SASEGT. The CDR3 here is CASSDTGGNEQFF. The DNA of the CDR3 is TGTGCCAGCAGTGATACAGGGGGGAATGAGCAGTTCTTC.

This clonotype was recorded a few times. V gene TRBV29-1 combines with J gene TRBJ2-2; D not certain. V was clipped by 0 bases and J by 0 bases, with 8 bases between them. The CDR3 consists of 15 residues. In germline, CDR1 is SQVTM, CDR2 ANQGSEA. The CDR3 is CSVEDASSNTGELFF. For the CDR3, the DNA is TGCAGCGTTGAAGACGCCAGCTCGAACACCGGGGAGCTGTTTTTT.

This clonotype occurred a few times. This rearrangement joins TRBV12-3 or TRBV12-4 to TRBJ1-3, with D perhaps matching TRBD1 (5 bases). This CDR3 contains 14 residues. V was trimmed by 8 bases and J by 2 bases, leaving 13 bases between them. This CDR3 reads CASGPGGTGNTIYF. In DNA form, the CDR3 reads TGTGCCAGCGGTCCCGGGGGGACTGGAAACACCATATATTTT.

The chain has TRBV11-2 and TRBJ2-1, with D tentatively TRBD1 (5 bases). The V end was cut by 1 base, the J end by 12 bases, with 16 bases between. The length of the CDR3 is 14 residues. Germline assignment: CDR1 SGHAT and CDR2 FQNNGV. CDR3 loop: CASSLATAQSVQFF. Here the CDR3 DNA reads TGTGCCAGCAGCTTAGCGACAGCCCAGAGCGTGCAGTTCTTC.

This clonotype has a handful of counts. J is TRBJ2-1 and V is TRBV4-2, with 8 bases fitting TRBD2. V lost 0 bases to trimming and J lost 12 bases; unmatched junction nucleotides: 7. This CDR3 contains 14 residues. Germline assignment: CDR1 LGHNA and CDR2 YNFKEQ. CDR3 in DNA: TGTGCCAGCAGCCAAGAACTAGCGGCCAAAGCGCAGTTCTTC. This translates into CASSQELAAKAQFF.

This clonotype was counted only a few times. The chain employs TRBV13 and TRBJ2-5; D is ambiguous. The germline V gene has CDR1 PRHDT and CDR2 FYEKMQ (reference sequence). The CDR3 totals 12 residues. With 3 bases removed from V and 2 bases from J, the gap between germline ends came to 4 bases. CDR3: CASSFGQETQYF. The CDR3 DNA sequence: TGTGCCAGCAGCTTTGGTCAAGAGACCCAGTACTTC.

The CDR3: CASSQDIAGRSYEQYF. The CDR3 DNA follows: TGCGCCAGCAGCCAGGACATAGCGGGCCGGTCCTACGAGCAGTACTTC. This chain connects TRBV4-1 to TRBJ2-7, with 7 bases matching TRBD2. The germline CDR1 and CDR2 sequences are MGHRA and YSYEKL. CDR3 length: 16 amino acids. V was clipped by 3 bases and J by 1 base; unmatched bases: 9.

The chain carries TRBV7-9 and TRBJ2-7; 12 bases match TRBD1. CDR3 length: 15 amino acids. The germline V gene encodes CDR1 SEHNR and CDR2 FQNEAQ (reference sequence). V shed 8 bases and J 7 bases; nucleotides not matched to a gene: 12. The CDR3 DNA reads TGTGCCAGCGGGAGACCGGGACAGGGGGCGTGGGAGCAGTACTTC. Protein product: CASGRPGQGAWEQYF.

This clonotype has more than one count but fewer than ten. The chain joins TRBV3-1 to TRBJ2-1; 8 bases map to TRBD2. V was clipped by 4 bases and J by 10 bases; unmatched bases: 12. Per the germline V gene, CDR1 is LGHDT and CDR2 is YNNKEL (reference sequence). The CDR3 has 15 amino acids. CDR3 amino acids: CASSRHDGRAGEQFF. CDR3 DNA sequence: TGTGCCAGCAGCCGGCATGACGGGAGGGCGGGGGAGCAGTTCTTC.

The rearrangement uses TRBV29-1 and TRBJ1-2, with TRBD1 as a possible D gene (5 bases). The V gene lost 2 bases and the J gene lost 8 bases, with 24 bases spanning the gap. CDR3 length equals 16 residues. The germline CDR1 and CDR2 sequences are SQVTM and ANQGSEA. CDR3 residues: CSVEWPGARTLGGYTF. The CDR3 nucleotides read TGCAGCGTTGAATGGCCCGGGGCCCGGACCCTAGGAGGCTACACCTTC. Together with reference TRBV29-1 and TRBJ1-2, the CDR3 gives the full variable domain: SAVISQKPSRDICQRGTSLTIQCQVDSQVTMMFWYRQQPGQSLTLIATANQGSEATYESGFVIDKFPISRPNLTFSTLTVSNMSPEDSSIYLCSVEWPGARTLGGYTFGSGTRLTVV.

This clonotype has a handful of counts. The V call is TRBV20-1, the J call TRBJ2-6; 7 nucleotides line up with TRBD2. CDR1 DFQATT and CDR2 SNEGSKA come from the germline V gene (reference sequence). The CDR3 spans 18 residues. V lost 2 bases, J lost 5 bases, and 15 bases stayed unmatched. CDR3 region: CSARSRGGTTLRANVLTF. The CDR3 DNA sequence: TGCAGTGCTAGATCTCGGGGAGGGACTACTCTAAGGGCCAACGTCCTGACTTTC.

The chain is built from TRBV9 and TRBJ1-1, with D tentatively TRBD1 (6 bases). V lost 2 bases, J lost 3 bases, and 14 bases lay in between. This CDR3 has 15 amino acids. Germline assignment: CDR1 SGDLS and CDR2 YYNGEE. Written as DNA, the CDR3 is TGTGCCAGCAGCGTTCGACAGGTGGGGGACACTGAAGCTTTCTTT. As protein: CASSVRQVGDTEAFF.

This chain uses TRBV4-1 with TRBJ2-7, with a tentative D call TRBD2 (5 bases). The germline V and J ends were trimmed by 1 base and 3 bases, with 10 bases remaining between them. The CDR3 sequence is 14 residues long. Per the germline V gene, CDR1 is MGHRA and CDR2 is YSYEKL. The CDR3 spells CASSQVPGDYEQYF. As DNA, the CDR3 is TGCGCCAGCAGCCAAGTACCCGGGGACTACGAGCAGTACTTC.